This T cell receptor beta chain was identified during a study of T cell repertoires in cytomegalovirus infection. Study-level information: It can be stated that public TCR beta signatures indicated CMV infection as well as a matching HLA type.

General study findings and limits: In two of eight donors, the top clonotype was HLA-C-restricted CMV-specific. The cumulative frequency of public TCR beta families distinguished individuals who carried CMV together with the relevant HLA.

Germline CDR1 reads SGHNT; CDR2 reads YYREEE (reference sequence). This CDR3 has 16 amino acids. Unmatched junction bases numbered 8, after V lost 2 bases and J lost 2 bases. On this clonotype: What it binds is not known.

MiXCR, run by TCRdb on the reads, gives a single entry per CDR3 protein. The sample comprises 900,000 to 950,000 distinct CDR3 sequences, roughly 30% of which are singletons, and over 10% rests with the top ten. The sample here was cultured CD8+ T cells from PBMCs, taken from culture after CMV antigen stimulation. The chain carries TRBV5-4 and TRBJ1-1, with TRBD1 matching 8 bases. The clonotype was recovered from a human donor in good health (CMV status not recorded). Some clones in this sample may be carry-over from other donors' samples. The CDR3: CASSFDRGSLNTEAFF. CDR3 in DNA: TGTGCCAGCAGCTTCGACAGGGGCTCCTTAAACACTGAAGCTTTCTTT.